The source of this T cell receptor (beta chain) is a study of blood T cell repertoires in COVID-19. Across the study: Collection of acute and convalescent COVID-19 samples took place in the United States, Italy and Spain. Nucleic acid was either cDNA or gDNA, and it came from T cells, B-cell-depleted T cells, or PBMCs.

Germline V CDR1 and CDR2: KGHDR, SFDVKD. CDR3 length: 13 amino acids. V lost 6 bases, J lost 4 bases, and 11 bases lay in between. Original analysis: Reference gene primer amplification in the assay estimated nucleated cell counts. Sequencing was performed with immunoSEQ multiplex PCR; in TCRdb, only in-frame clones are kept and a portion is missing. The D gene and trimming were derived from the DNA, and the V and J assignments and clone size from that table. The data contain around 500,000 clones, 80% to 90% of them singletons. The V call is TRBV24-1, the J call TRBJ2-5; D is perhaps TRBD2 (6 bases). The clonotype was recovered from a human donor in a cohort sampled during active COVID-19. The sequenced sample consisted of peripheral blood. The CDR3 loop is CATSLGGTETQYF. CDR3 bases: TGTGCCACCAGTCTCGGGGGTACAGAGACCCAGTACTTC.